What follows are 20 T cell receptor beta chains derived from one specimen sequenced in a study of blood T cell repertoires in COVID-19. TCRdb keeps only in-frame clones here, not all; method: immunoSEQ multiplex PCR. The table has 200,000 to 300,000 clones, around nine tenths seen once; the top ten hold about 10%. Source material: peripheral blood. All receptors derive from a man aged 40-49 years who had recovered from COVID-19.

The CDR3 bases are TGCGCCAGCAGCCTTCTAGCGGGAGGGCACGGGGAGCTGTTTTTT. This translates into CASSLLAGGHGELFF. The J gene is TRBJ2-2, the V gene TRBV4-3; 12 nucleotides match TRBD2. The CDR3 loop spans 15 amino acids. Germline values: CDR1 LGHNA, CDR2 YSLEER. The J segment lost 7 bases and the V segment lost 4 bases, leaving 4 bases of the junction unmatched.

This chain uses TRBV27 with TRBJ1-6; the match to TRBD1 covers 7 bases. The CDR3 covers 14 residues. V trimming: 4 bases; J trimming: 10 bases; junction bases outside the gene matches: 7. Per germline, CDR1 MNHEY and CDR2 SMNVEV (reference sequence). In nucleotides, the CDR3 is TGTGCCAGCAGTTCGACAGGGAGAAAATCACCCCTCCACTTT. It translates to CASSSTGRKSPLHF.

The chain has TRBV10-3 and TRBJ2-5, with TRBD2 matching over 7 bases. CDR1 and CDR2 from the germline V gene are ENHRY and SYGVKD. CDR3 length equals 15 residues. Trimming cost V 3 bases and J 6 bases; bases outside gene matches: 10. Here the CDR3 DNA reads TGTGCCATCAGTGAAGGGGAGGGCCGGGTAAAGACCCAGTACTTC. As protein: CAISEGEGRVKTQYF.

Turning to this clone: The sample carries other DNA sequences with the same CDR3. This chain connects TRBV5-1 to TRBJ2-7, with a weak D call TRBD1 (6 bases). This CDR3 has 13 residues. Germline CDR1 is SGHRS and CDR2 is YFSETQ. V dropped 2 bases and J dropped 0 bases, with 6 bases sitting between them. The CDR3 spells CASSLQGSYEQYF. The DNA of the CDR3 is TGCGCCAGCAGCTTACAGGGCTCCTACGAGCAGTACTTC.

The chain couples TRBV19 to TRBJ2-2, with 7 bases aligning to TRBD2. Germline V gene sequence: CDR1 LNHDA, CDR2 SQIVND (reference sequence). CDR3 size: 15 residues. With V trimmed by 10 bases and J by 5 bases, 13 bases remained unmatched. The DNA of the CDR3 is TGTGCCACCAATGGGGCGGGGGTCGGGACCGGGGAGCTGTTTTTT. It translates to CATNGAGVGTGELFF.

The CDR3 protein is CASSGGQIRDQETQYF. The DNA of the CDR3 is TGTGCCAGCAGCGGCGGACAGATACGGGACCAAGAGACCCAGTACTTC. The chain links TRBV5-4 to TRBJ2-5; a possible D gene is TRBD1 (6 bases). Germline CDR1 is SGHNT and CDR2 is YYREEE (reference sequence). With 4 bases removed from V and 0 bases from J, the gap between germline ends came to 16 bases. The CDR3 has 16 amino acids.

The chain's CDR3 is CASSLEGTSGVYEQYF. The CDR3 DNA sequence: TGTGCCAGCAGCTTAGAGGGGACTAGCGGGGTCTACGAGCAGTACTTC. This chain uses TRBV7-2 with TRBJ2-7, with 13 bases identical to TRBD2. CDR1 and CDR2 (germline): SGHTA, FQGNSA. The V segment lost 1 base and the J segment 3 bases; nucleotides outside the gene matches: 3. The CDR3 has 16 amino acids.

V and J are TRBV9 and TRBJ1-4; 8 positions agree with TRBD1. This CDR3 region has 15 residues. Germline V gene data show CDR1 as SGDLS and CDR2 as YYNGEE. The J segment lost 4 bases and the V segment lost 4 bases, leaving 6 bases of the junction unmatched. CDR3 in amino acids: CASSQWTGYNEKLFF. The CDR3 bases are TGTGCCAGCAGCCAGTGGACAGGGTATAATGAAAAACTGTTTTTT.

The J gene is TRBJ2-1, the V gene TRBV2; maybe TRBD1 (6 bases). Trimming stripped 6 bases from V and 0 bases from J, with 12 bases between. In germline, CDR1 is SNHLY, CDR2 FYNNEI. The CDR3 loop spans 15 amino acids. The DNA for the CDR3 is TGTGCCAGCAGCCAAAGGGGGAGCTCCTACAATGAGCAGTTCTTC. This gives the protein CASSQRGSSYNEQFF.

The V call is TRBV7-2, the J call TRBJ2-1; 10 bases align to TRBD2. Looked up from germline, CDR1 is SGHTA and CDR2 is FQGNSA. J lost 3 bases, V lost 0 bases, and 14 bases had no gene match. CDR3 length equals 20 residues. CDR3: CASSLAPSGRGKFLYNEQFF. CDR3 bases: TGTGCCAGCAGCTTAGCGCCTAGCGGGAGAGGTAAATTCCTCTACAATGAGCAGTTCTTC.

The chain is built from TRBV4-2 and TRBJ1-2, with a tentative D call TRBD1 (5 bases). Germline V lookup: CDR1 LGHNA, CDR2 YNFKEQ. CDR3 length: 13 amino acids. Deletions cut 8 bases from V and 6 bases from J, with 16 bases between. This chain's CDR3 is CASDQPGTNGYTF. CDR3 in DNA: TGTGCCAGCGACCAACCTGGGACTAATGGCTACACCTTC.

The rearrangement links TRBV7-9 to TRBJ2-1; 10 nucleotides match TRBD2. Trimming removed 5 bases from V and 4 bases from J; junction bases left unmatched: 5. CDR3 length equals 15 residues. Per germline, CDR1 SEHNR and CDR2 FQNEAQ (reference sequence). CDR3 loop: CASSRTSGGYNEQFF. The CDR3 coding sequence is TGTGCCAGCAGCCGGACTAGCGGCGGATACAATGAGCAGTTCTTC.

J is TRBJ2-7 and V is TRBV7-6; 10 nucleotides match TRBD1. This CDR3 contains 15 residues. Looked up from germline, CDR1 is SGHVS and CDR2 is FNYEAQ. V gave up 1 base and J gave up 2 bases; unmatched junction bases: 2. The CDR3 bases are TGTGCCAGCAGCTTAGGGGACAGGGGTCCCTACGAGCAGTACTTC. Translation gives CASSLGDRGPYEQYF. The variable domain in full, with the rest retrieved from reference TRBV7-6 and TRBJ2-7, is GAGVSQSPRYKVTKRGQDVALRCDPISGHVSLYWYRQALGQGPEFLTYFNYEAQQDKSGLPNDRFSAERPEGSISTLTIQRTEQRDSAMYRCASSLGDRGPYEQYFGPGTRLTVT.

J is TRBJ1-1 and V is TRBV15; D call uncertain. The CDR3 has 12 residues. V was shortened by 3 bases and J by 0 bases, with 2 bases between the two germline ends. Per germline, CDR1 LNHNV and CDR2 YYDKDF (reference sequence). The CDR3 loop is CATSSMNTEAFF. The CDR3, as DNA: TGTGCCACCAGCAGTATGAACACTGAAGCTTTCTTT.

The CDR3 nucleotides are TGCGCCAGCAGTGAGTGGGGGGACAGGGCAACTAATGAAAAACTGTTTTTT. This gives the protein CASSEWGDRATNEKLFF. The V and J genes are TRBV10-1 and TRBJ1-4; TRBD1 agrees at 9 bases. Germline V gene data show CDR1 as WNHNN and CDR2 as SYGVQD (reference sequence). This CDR3 is 17 amino acids long. Trimming removed 1 base from V and 0 bases from J; junction bases left unmatched: 3.

V is TRBV30 and J is TRBJ1-2; a weak D match, TRBD1 (6 bases). Trimming stripped 2 bases from V and 6 bases from J, with 16 bases between. The CDR3 contains 14 residues. Per germline, CDR1 GTSNPN and CDR2 SVGIG (reference sequence). CDR3 nucleotides: TGTGCCTGGAGTTCGCCGGGGGGCAGGAATGGCTACACCTTC. Translation gives CAWSSPGGRNGYTF.

V usage is TRBV4-3 and J usage is TRBJ2-3; TRBD2 matches at 12 bases. The CDR3 has 15 amino acids. From germline, CDR1 is LGHNA and CDR2 YSLEER. V shed 2 bases, J shed 15 bases, and the junction held 12 bases outside the gene matches. The chain's CDR3 is CASSQSPSSGGVGYF. CDR3 nucleotide sequence: TGCGCCAGCAGCCAAAGCCCCTCTAGCGGGGGGGTGGGATATTTT.

V gene TRBV7-9 combines with J gene TRBJ1-5; D uncertain. The CDR3 covers 16 residues. The germline CDR1 and CDR2 sequences are SEHNR and FQNEAQ (reference sequence). V was cut by 0 bases and J by 0 bases, with 9 bases left in between. The CDR3 bases are TGTGCCAGCAGCTTAGCGTCTAGCCTTAGCAATCAGCCCCAGCATTTT. Its translation: CASSLASSLSNQPQHF.

The rearrangement uses TRBV6-6 and TRBJ1-1; tentative D call: TRBD1 (5 bases). CDR1 is MNHNY and CDR2 is SVGAGI in the germline V gene (reference sequence). V was cut by 0 bases and J by 0 bases, with 8 bases left in between. The CDR3 has 15 residues. This CDR3 reads CASSYSQGLNTEAFF. The CDR3 bases are TGTGCCAGCAGTTACTCGCAGGGCTTGAACACTGAAGCTTTCTTT.

Here the CDR3 reads CASSLGGGGHEQYF. The CDR3 DNA reads as TGTGCCAGCAGCTTAGGAGGGGGGGGTCACGAGCAGTACTTC. The rearrangement joins TRBV7-2 to TRBJ2-7; maybe TRBD2 (7 bases). This CDR3 is built from 14 residues. V was clipped by 1 base and J by 5 bases, with 12 bases between them. CDR1 is SGHTA, CDR2 FQGNSA, per germline.